This T cell receptor beta chain comes out of a study of CD8 T cells in ankylosing spondylitis (dated by TCRdb to the late 2010s). About the study as a whole: T cell receptor beta repertoires were profiled in healthy donors and ankylosing spondylitis patients so that disease-linked TCR variants could be found. The full study cohort was made up of 25 ankylosing spondylitis patients and 108 healthy donors. Peripheral blood samples were taken, and synovial fluid was additionally collected from ankylosing spondylitis patients. On the study overall, not on this receptor specifically: In peripheral blood, the disease-linked clones were found at relatively low frequencies and had a CD8+ phenotype. Significant enrichment of the disease-linked clones was reported in matched synovial fluid samples from ankylosing spondylitis patients. Some motif variants had previously been reported in the synovial fluid and blood of reactive arthritis patients, which suggests shared mechanisms of disease initiation. A TCR beta motif of seven or eight highly homologous amino acid variants appeared characteristic of blood from ankylosing spondylitis patients.

For sequencing, an Illumina HiSeq 2500 was employed. Quantitative 5'-RACE with molecular barcodes was used to prepare TCR beta libraries. In the authors' own workflow: To identify disease-linked TCR variants, a new computational method was used, one built on a probabilistic model of VDJ rearrangement. Through fastp at Q25 and MiXCR, TCRdb rebuilt clones from the public reads, retaining in-frame beta chains. Rows with a matching CDR3 protein are joined into one entry that keeps the most common DNA and genes. The V and J calls were determined by TCRdb, not by the authors. Across this sample there are around 340,000 distinct CDR3 sequences, with approximately 22% seen only once. 13% of the sample goes to the ten largest clones. As for this clonotype: This clone's antigen is unknown. Nothing much larger sits one base from this clone, and base qualities are not available.

Between the V and J ends, shortened by 3 bases and 2 bases respectively, the junction contains 12 bases. The germline V gene specifies SGHDT as CDR1 and YYEEEE as CDR2. The CDR3 has 14 amino acids, counting the end cysteine and phenylalanine. Of all the DNA, just the CDR3 is kept, 42 bases in frame from base 1. The receptor chain draws on TRBV5-6 and TRBJ2-7, with the D gene call left open. Sequencing input: blood, either unsorted or a sorted T cell fraction (not recorded which). This sequence was found in a male donor with ankylosing spondylitis or in good health (not recorded which). The bases read TGTGCCAGCAGCTGGTTAGGGTCCCCCTACGAGCAGTACTTC. Protein translation: CASSWLGSPYEQYF.